Following are 13 T cell receptor beta chains from one sample sequenced in a study of cytomegalovirus exposure and HLA in healthy donors. 60 Vbeta and 13 Jbeta primers were used in PCR. Repertoires were generated with immunoSEQ multiplex PCR, while TCRdb's copy carries only in-frame clones and drops some. This table holds approximately 76,000 clones, 65% to 85% found once. Sequenced material: PBMCs. These TCRs come from a woman between 35 and 50 years old in good health and CMV-seropositive.

To note about this clone: Since the CDR3 does not end with the conserved phenylalanine or tryptophan, this likely comes from a read error. The chain recombines TRBV2 with TRBJ1-4; possible D gene TRBD1, 5 bases. V was pared by 7 bases and J by 14 bases, with 17 bases between. The germline gives CDR1 SNHLY, CDR2 FYNNEI. The CDR3 has 12 residues. CDR3 nucleotides: TGTGCCAGCAAGAGCACAGGAAACAAGCTGTTTGTT. Its protein product is CASKSTGNKLFV.

The V and J genes are TRBV5-1 and TRBJ1-1, with D possibly being TRBD1 (5 bases). Trimming shortened V by 5 bases and J by 5 bases, and 13 bases separated the two germline ends. This CDR3 region has 13 residues. Germline V lookup: CDR1 SGHRS, CDR2 YFSETQ. The CDR3 sequence is CASRWDFSTEAFF. In DNA, the CDR3 is TGCGCCAGCAGATGGGACTTTTCGACTGAAGCTTTCTTT.

V and J are TRBV14 and TRBJ1-1; 8 nucleotides match TRBD1. Trimming cost V 6 bases and J 0 bases; bases outside gene matches: 6. The CDR3 length is 15 residues. CDR1 is SGHDN, CDR2 FVKESK, per germline. The CDR3 here is CASRDREGVNTEAFF. CDR3 sequence (DNA): TGTGCCAGCAGGGACAGGGAAGGGGTGAACACTGAAGCTTTCTTT.

The V gene is TRBV7-9, the J gene TRBJ2-7; TRBD1 matches 7 bases. The germline V gene has CDR1 SEHNR and CDR2 FQNEAQ (reference sequence). The CDR3 has 14 residues. With V trimmed by 5 bases and J by 4 bases, 8 bases remained unmatched. Here the CDR3 DNA reads TGTGCCAGCAGCCCTACGGACAGGACGTACGAGCAGTACTTC. Amino acid sequence: CASSPTDRTYEQYF.

The gene calls are TRBV5-1 and TRBJ1-6; D uncertain. Germline V lookup: CDR1 SGHRS, CDR2 YFSETQ. This CDR3 comprises 14 residues. The ends were cut back, 0 bases at V and 10 bases at J, with 11 bases in the middle. DNA of the CDR3: TGCGCCAGCAGCTTGGCCGGAGTAGCCTCACCCCTCCACTTT. Amino acid sequence: CASSLAGVASPLHF.

The chain links TRBV28 to TRBJ1-1, with 7 bases lining up with TRBD1. The CDR3 extends over 13 amino acids. V gave up 11 bases and J gave up 0 bases; unmatched junction bases: 6. Germline lookup yields CDR1 MDHEN and CDR2 SYDVKM. The CDR3 region is CASRDRVNTEAFF. CDR3 bases: TGTGCCTCCCGGGACAGAGTGAACACTGAAGCTTTCTTT.

This chain joins TRBV10-3 and TRBJ2-5, with D possibly TRBD1 on 5 matching bases. V gave up 10 bases and J gave up 5 bases, with 11 bases separating them. CDR3 size: 11 residues. CDR1 ENHRY and CDR2 SYGVKD come from the germline V gene. CDR3 nucleotide sequence: TGTGCCAGCCAGGGTTCGGAGACCCAGTACTTC. Amino acids: CASQGSETQYF.

The chain has TRBV27 and TRBJ2-1; 9 bases are a match to TRBD2. Looked up from germline, CDR1 is MNHEY and CDR2 is SMNVEV (reference sequence). The CDR3 totals 17 residues. Trimming removed 5 bases from V and 3 bases from J; junction bases left unmatched: 11. The CDR3 loop is CASSPSSTSGHYNEQFF. The CDR3 region has the DNA TGTGCCAGCAGTCCCTCCTCGACTAGCGGACACTACAATGAGCAGTTCTTC.

This clone has only a few counts. V and J are TRBV4-2 and TRBJ1-1; tentative D call: TRBD1 (6 bases). Germline V gene lookup returns CDR1 LGHNA and CDR2 YNFKEQ. The ends were cut back, 1 base at V and 5 bases at J, with 11 bases in the middle. This CDR3 is 14 amino acids long. The CDR3 DNA reads TGTGCCAGCAGCCAAGTACAGGGTGGAACTGAAGCTTTCTTT. Protein product: CASSQVQGGTEAFF.

This chain connects TRBV28 to TRBJ2-2, with D unresolved. V lost 10 bases, J lost 0 bases, and 12 bases lay in between. Germline CDR1 reads MDHEN; CDR2 reads SYDVKM. The CDR3 has 14 amino acids. The CDR3 DNA reads TGTGCCACCGATGACACCCCGAACACCGGGGAGCTGTTTTTT. It encodes CATDDTPNTGELFF.

This clone has just a few counts. V gene TRBV4-3 combines with J gene TRBJ1-1; tentatively, D is TRBD1 (6 bases). The CDR3 is made up of 16 amino acids. CDR1 and CDR2 from the germline V gene are LGHNA and YSLEER. Between the trimmed V and J ends, which lost 3 bases and 1 base, there was a span of 15 bases. This CDR3 reads CASSHQLLTGNTEAFF. For the CDR3, the DNA is TGCGCCAGCAGCCACCAACTACTGACAGGGAACACTGAAGCTTTCTTT.

The V call is TRBV5-1, the J call TRBJ2-3; 7 nucleotides agree with TRBD1. Germline trimming cut 1 base from V and 4 bases from J; bases unmatched to any gene: 6. CDR1 and CDR2 (germline): SGHRS, YFSETQ. The CDR3 spans 15 residues. CDR3 loop: CASSLPGGDADTQYF. DNA of the CDR3: TGCGCCAGCAGCTTGCCAGGGGGAGATGCAGATACGCAGTATTTT.

This chain connects TRBV6-6 to TRBJ1-5, with D perhaps matching TRBD1 (6 bases). Germline V gene lookup returns CDR1 MNHNY and CDR2 SVGAGI (reference sequence). This CDR3 has 15 amino acids. V lost 4 bases, J lost 2 bases, and 12 bases lay in between. The CDR3 here is CASSLTGPGNQPQHF. CDR3 nucleotide sequence: TGTGCCAGCAGTTTGACAGGTCCGGGCAATCAGCCCCAGCATTTT.